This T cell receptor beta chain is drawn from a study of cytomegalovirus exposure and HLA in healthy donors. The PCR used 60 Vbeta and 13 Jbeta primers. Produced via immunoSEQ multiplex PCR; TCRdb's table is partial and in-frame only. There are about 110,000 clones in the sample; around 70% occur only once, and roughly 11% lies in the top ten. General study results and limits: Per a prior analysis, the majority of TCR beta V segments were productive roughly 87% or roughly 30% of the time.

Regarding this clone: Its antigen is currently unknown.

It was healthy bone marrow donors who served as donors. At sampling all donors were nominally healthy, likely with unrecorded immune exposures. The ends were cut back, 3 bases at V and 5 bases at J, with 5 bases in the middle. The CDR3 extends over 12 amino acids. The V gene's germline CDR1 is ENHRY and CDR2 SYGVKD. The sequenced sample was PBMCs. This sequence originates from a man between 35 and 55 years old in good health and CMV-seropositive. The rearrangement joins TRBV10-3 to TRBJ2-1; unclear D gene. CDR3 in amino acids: CAISEEDNEQFF. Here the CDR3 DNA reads TGTGCCATCAGTGAAGAGGACAATGAGCAGTTCTTC.